This T cell receptor (beta chain) emerged from a study of shared clonotypes between healthy human individuals. Trimming shortened V by 8 bases and J by 5 bases, and 19 bases separated the two germline ends. CDR1 SGHTA and CDR2 FQGNSA come from the germline V gene. This CDR3 spans 14 amino acids. This table comes from immunoSEQ multiplex PCR, and its TCRdb copy is limited to in-frame clones, with some not included. The sample shows over a million clones, around 78% of them seen only once. This clonotype was obtained from a young man in good health. Some clones in this sample may be carry-over from other donors' samples. Sequencing was carried out using memory CD4+ T cells from PBMCs. This sample's subset: CD45RA-negative fraction. The gene calls are TRBV7-2 and TRBJ2-7; no clear D gene. CDR3 DNA sequence: TGTGCCAGCGGGGTGGCTAGTTTAACCCACGAGCAGTACTTC. Amino acids: CASGVASLTHEQYF.